The 11 T cell receptor beta chains below all came from one sample that was sequenced in a study of glioma-infiltrating T cells after dendritic cell vaccination. The assay was immunoSEQ multiplex PCR, and TCRdb's table has in-frame clones only and misses some. The data contain about 92,000 clones, over 75% of them seen just once; the ten biggest clones take up more than 15%. Sequences were derived from blood, sampled before dendritic cell vaccination. Receptor source: a human donor with glioblastoma.

The J gene is TRBJ2-7, the V gene TRBV11-2, with D perhaps TRBD1 (6 bases). The germline CDR1 and CDR2 sequences are SGHAT and FQNNGV. This CDR3 region has 14 residues. V lost 6 bases to trimming and J lost 6 bases, with 18 bases between them. The CDR3 DNA reads TGTGCCAGCAGTCTACAGGGTTCCCATCCCGAGCAGTACTTC. This sequence encodes CASSLQGSHPEQYF.

The chain uses TRBV13 and TRBJ2-5; possibly TRBD2 for D (6 bases). This CDR3 is built from 15 residues. CDR1 is PRHDT, CDR2 FYEKMQ, per germline (reference sequence). V lost 4 bases to trimming and J lost 5 bases, with 17 bases between them. The CDR3 spells CASSSTLGLAETQYF. The CDR3 coding sequence is TGTGCCAGCAGCTCCACCTTAGGGCTAGCGGAGACCCAGTACTTC.

The chain combines TRBV2 with TRBJ1-4; 11 bases agree with TRBD1. The CDR3 is made up of 13 amino acids. With V trimmed by 7 bases and J by 7 bases, 2 bases remained unmatched. CDR1 and CDR2 from the germline V gene are SNHLY and FYNNEI. The DNA of the CDR3 is TGTGCCAGCACCGGGACAGGGGGTGAAAAACTGTTTTTT. This codes for CASTGTGGEKLFF.

The chain couples TRBV6-5 to TRBJ1-2, with 7 bases fitting TRBD1. Looked up from germline, CDR1 is MNHEY and CDR2 is SVGAGI. Germline trimming cut 8 bases from V and 4 bases from J; bases unmatched to any gene: 10. There are 14 residues in the CDR3. DNA of the CDR3: TGTGCCAGCCGGGGACAGTCCCATGGCTATGGCTACACCTTC. Translation gives CASRGQSHGYGYTF.

The chain links TRBV5-4 to TRBJ2-4; 12 nucleotides line up with TRBD1. Losses at the gene ends were 5 bases for V and 0 bases for J; bases not matched to a gene: 15. The CDR3 contains 20 residues. CDR1 and CDR2 (germline): SGHNT, YYREEE (reference sequence). The CDR3 loop reads CASSKAPGQGASLAKNIQYF. CDR3 in DNA: TGTGCCAGCAGTAAGGCCCCGGGACAGGGGGCCTCCTTAGCCAAAAACATTCAGTACTTC. Filled out from reference TRBV5-4 and TRBJ2-4, the complete variable domain reads ETGVTQSPTHLIKTRGQQVTLRCSSQSGHNTVSWYQQALGQGPQFIFQYYREEENGRGNFPPRFSGLQFPNYSSELNVNALELDDSALYLCASSKAPGQGASLAKNIQYFGAGTRLSVL.

This clone was detected once. V usage is TRBV7-8 and J usage is TRBJ2-1; 11 bases map to TRBD2. CDR3 length: 15 amino acids. V was clipped by 4 bases and J by 9 bases; unmatched bases: 8. Germline assignment: CDR1 SGHVS and CDR2 FQNEAQ. CDR3 nucleotide sequence: TGTGCCAGCAGCTCATTAGCGGGGGGGCCGATTGAGCAGTTCTTC. It codes for CASSSLAGGPIEQFF.

Only one count was recorded for this clone. The rearrangement uses TRBV5-4 and TRBJ2-7, with 7 bases lining up with TRBD2. Germline CDR1 is SGHNT and CDR2 is YYREEE (reference sequence). The CDR3 spans 15 residues. V gave up 0 bases and J gave up 0 bases; unmatched junction bases: 3. For the CDR3, the DNA is TGTGCCAGCAGCTTGGCCGGGGGGAGCTCCTACGAGCAGTACTTC. It specifies CASSLAGGSSYEQYF.

V and J are TRBV6-5 and TRBJ1-1, with 7 bases identical to TRBD1. Looked up from germline, CDR1 is MNHEY and CDR2 is SVGAGI. CDR3 length equals 15 residues. V gave up 2 bases and J gave up 3 bases; unmatched junction bases: 6. The CDR3 loop reads CASSYRTGGHTEAFF. DNA of the CDR3: TGTGCCAGCAGTTACAGGACAGGCGGGCACACTGAAGCTTTCTTT.

This clone was seen a single time. This chain connects TRBV6-5 to TRBJ1-2, with D perhaps matching TRBD1 (6 bases). Trimming removed 0 bases at V and 1 base at J, with 12 bases between. Germline V CDR1 and CDR2: MNHEY, SVGAGI. CDR3 size: 16 residues. The CDR3 sequence is CASSYSAGAINYGYTF. As DNA, the CDR3 is TGTGCCAGCAGTTACTCCGCAGGGGCCATTAACTATGGCTACACCTTC.

This chain's CDR3 is CASSTQGAGTGELFF. Written as DNA, the CDR3 is TGTGCCAGTAGCACACAGGGGGCAGGCACCGGGGAGCTGTTTTTT. The chain uses TRBV19 and TRBJ2-2, with 9 bases fitting TRBD1. V gave up 6 bases and J gave up 4 bases; unmatched junction bases: 6. There are 15 residues in the CDR3. Germline loops: CDR1 LNHDA, CDR2 SQIVND (reference sequence).

V and J are TRBV5-4 and TRBJ2-3, with 11 nucleotides matching TRBD2. CDR3 length: 16 amino acids. The J segment lost 2 bases and the V segment lost 4 bases, leaving 6 bases of the junction unmatched. Germline CDR1 and CDR2: SGHNT and YYREEE (reference sequence). CDR3 nucleotide sequence: TGTGCCAGCAGCGGATCTAGCGGGGGGCCCACAGATACGCAGTATTTT. Its protein is CASSGSSGGPTDTQYF.